This T cell receptor (beta chain) appears in the sequencing data of a study of blood T cells in healthy people across ages. PCR was performed a second time for roughly 7 to 11 cycles using a sample-barcoded 5' primer and a J-beta primer mix. TCRdb analysed the 5' RACE reads with MiXCR anew, one entry per CDR3 protein. The table shows 500,000 to 600,000 distinct CDR3 sequences, with approximately 27% occurring only once. This receptor was taken from a woman in her 70s in good health. Specimen: blood.

This chain's CDR3 is CSAIAGGAHNEQFF. In DNA form, the CDR3 reads TGCAGTGCTATAGCGGGGGGTGCTCACAATGAGCAGTTCTTC. This chain connects TRBV20-1 to TRBJ2-1; 10 bases match TRBD2. Unmatched junction bases numbered 5, after V lost 4 bases and J lost 5 bases. The CDR3 sequence is 14 residues long. Looked up from germline, CDR1 is DFQATT and CDR2 is SNEGSKA (reference sequence).